The text below deals with one TCR beta chain. The target antigen is unknown. This record comes from a study of blood T cells in healthy people across ages. Study results and limitations: As age increased, TCR beta diversity per million T cells fell in a roughly linear fashion.

With a J-beta primer mix and a sample-barcoded 5' primer, a second PCR ran about 7 to 11 cycles. MiXCR, applied by TCRdb to the 5' RACE reads, yields one record per CDR3 protein. In the table there are 450,000 to 650,000 distinct CDR3 sequences, more than 20% of which are singletons. The CDR3 runs to 14 residues. Trimming cost V 9 bases and J 0 bases; bases outside gene matches: 6. The germline V gene has CDR1 SGHTA and CDR2 FQGNSA. These data were also reused for a study on T cells of mothers and their children. As that report states: Reads recorded for TCR beta CDR3 numbered over 9 million per mother and roughly 3 million per child.

This sequence joins TRBV7-2 and TRBJ1-2; 8 nucleotides agree with TRBD1. The sequencing sample was made of blood. This receptor was taken from a boy aged 5-17 years in good health. This chain's CDR3 is CASDRGPANYGYTF. CDR3 bases: TGTGCCAGTGACAGGGGCCCTGCTAACTATGGCTACACCTTC.